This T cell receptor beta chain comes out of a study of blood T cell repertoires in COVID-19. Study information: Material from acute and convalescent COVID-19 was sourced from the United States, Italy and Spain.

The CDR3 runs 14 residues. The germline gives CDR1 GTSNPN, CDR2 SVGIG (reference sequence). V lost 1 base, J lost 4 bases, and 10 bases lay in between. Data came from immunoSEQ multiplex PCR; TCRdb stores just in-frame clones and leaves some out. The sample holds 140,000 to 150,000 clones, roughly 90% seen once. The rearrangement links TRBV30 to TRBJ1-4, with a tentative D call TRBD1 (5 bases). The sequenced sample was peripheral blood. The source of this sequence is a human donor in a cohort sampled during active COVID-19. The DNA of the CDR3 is TGTGCCTGGAGTGAAGACAGCGTTAATGAAAAACTGTTTTTT. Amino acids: CAWSEDSVNEKLFF.